Each of the 30 T cell receptor beta chains below was sequenced from the same sample in a study of blood T cell repertoires in COVID-19. Profiling relied on immunoSEQ multiplex PCR, and the TCRdb table lists in-frame clones only, not all of them. The sample gives 150,000 or so clones, around 85% of which show up once; approximately 9.1% is in the top ten. What was sequenced was PBMCs or T cells enriched from blood (not recorded which). These receptors were obtained from a man aged 45-65 years who had recovered from COVID-19.

This clone was counted between two and nine times. The rearrangement links TRBV7-6 to TRBJ1-1; 7 positions agree with TRBD1. The CDR3 totals 19 residues. The germline gives CDR1 SGHVS, CDR2 FNYEAQ. V lost 3 bases, J lost 3 bases, and 19 bases stayed unmatched. DNA of the CDR3: TGTGCCAGCAGCTTTGTGCCCATCGGTGAGGGCACAGGGGACACTGAAGCTTTCTTT. Its protein is CASSFVPIGEGTGDTEAFF.

V usage is TRBV5-6 and J usage is TRBJ2-5; weak D call: TRBD1 (6 bases). Trimming left V 6 bases short and J 5 bases short, with 17 bases between. The CDR3 totals 14 residues. Germline assignment: CDR1 SGHDT and CDR2 YYEEEE. The CDR3 DNA follows: TGTGCCAGCACCCCCTGGGGGCAAAGGGAGACCCAGTACTTC. Protein: CASTPWGQRETQYF.

This chain uses TRBV10-3 with TRBJ2-6, with 10 nucleotides matching TRBD1. CDR3 size: 18 residues. Germline V CDR1 and CDR2: ENHRY, SYGVKD. V shed 7 bases and J 2 bases; nucleotides not matched to a gene: 11. CDR3 DNA: TGTGCCATCACGAGCCCCGGACAGGGGGATCCTGGGGCCAACGTCCTGACTTTC. Its translation: CAITSPGQGDPGANVLTF.

J is TRBJ1-2 and V is TRBV5-6; a possible D gene is TRBD1 (6 bases). Germline assignment: CDR1 SGHDT and CDR2 YYEEEE. The CDR3 runs 13 residues. V shed 0 bases and J shed 6 bases, with 9 bases lying between them. The chain's CDR3 is CASSLAGVHGYTF. CDR3 DNA: TGTGCCAGCAGCTTGGCAGGGGTGCATGGCTACACCTTC.

The rearrangement joins TRBV28 to TRBJ1-4; D unclear. Trimming took off 1 base at V and 6 bases at J, with 18 bases between the two ends. The CDR3 is made up of 17 amino acids. CDR1 is MDHEN, CDR2 SYDVKM, per germline. The CDR3 region is CASSLSVGIRGDEKLFF. In DNA form, the CDR3 reads TGTGCCAGCAGTTTATCGGTAGGCATACGGGGTGATGAAAAACTGTTTTTT.

This clone was detected only a few times. This chain links TRBV6-5 with TRBJ1-1; D is possibly TRBD1 (6 bases). Trimming cost V 7 bases and J 7 bases, with 10 bases left between them. The V gene's germline CDR1 is MNHEY and CDR2 SVGAGI. The CDR3 loop spans 11 amino acids. The DNA of the CDR3 is TGTGCCAGCAACGTCAGGGGTGAAGCTTTCTTT. This sequence encodes CASNVRGEAFF.

A note on this clone: Germline and junction disagree at one end, which may indicate a read error. The chain has TRBV5-1 and TRBJ1-2; 12 bases are shared with TRBD1. The CDR3 runs to 15 residues. Germline CDR1 is SGHRS and CDR2 is YFSETQ. CDR3 sequence: CASSLAGTGGASVSF. The CDR3 region has the DNA TGCGCCAGCAGCTTGGCCGGGACAGGGGGCGCTTCGGTATCCTTC.

This CDR3 reads CASSQAPGQWHGYTF. The CDR3 DNA reads as TGTGCCAGCAGCCAAGCTCCCGGACAGTGGCATGGCTACACCTTC. The rearrangement joins TRBV14 to TRBJ1-2; tentative D call: TRBD1 (6 bases). The CDR3 contains 15 residues. The germline V gene encodes CDR1 SGHDN and CDR2 FVKESK. V was cut by 1 base and J by 6 bases, with 15 bases left in between.

The DNA for the CDR3 is TGTGCCAGCAGTTACTCGACTCTTTCTGGTGGCTACACCTTC. Protein product: CASSYSTLSGGYTF. This sequence joins TRBV6-5 and TRBJ1-2, with D unclear. The germline gives CDR1 MNHEY, CDR2 SVGAGI. The CDR3 spans 14 residues. V gave up 0 bases and J gave up 7 bases, with 12 bases separating them.

V is TRBV6-1 and J is TRBJ1-5; D call uncertain. V lost 2 bases and J lost 11, with 13 bases in between. Germline CDR1 and CDR2: MNHNS and SASEGT. The CDR3 extends over 13 amino acids. This CDR3 reads CASSEIRKEAQHF. The CDR3 bases are TGTGCCAGCAGTGAAATTAGAAAGGAGGCCCAGCATTTT.

The chain employs TRBV9 and TRBJ1-1; 9 bases map to TRBD1. This CDR3 is built from 13 residues. Germline V gene lookup returns CDR1 SGDLS and CDR2 YYNGEE. The V gene end was trimmed by 5 bases and the J gene end by 8 bases; junction bases not matched to a gene: 7. CDR3: CASSETGGAEAFF. The CDR3 coding sequence is TGTGCCAGCAGTGAAACAGGGGGCGCCGAAGCTTTCTTT.

This chain uses TRBV7-2 with TRBJ1-3, with a possible D match to TRBD1 (6 bases). Trimming stripped 5 bases from V and 4 bases from J, with 18 bases between. Germline V gene data show CDR1 as SGHTA and CDR2 as FQGNSA. This CDR3 has 16 amino acids. As DNA, the CDR3 is TGTGCCAGCAGCCGGGCGTGGGGGCAAGTCGGAAACACCATATATTTT. As protein: CASSRAWGQVGNTIYF. The entire variable domain, with the rest obtained from reference TRBV7-2 and TRBJ1-3, is as follows: GAGVSQSPSNKVTEKGKDVELRCDPISGHTALYWYRQSLGQGLEFLIYFQGNSAPDKSGLPSDRFSAERTGGSVSTLTIQRTQQEDSAVYLCASSRAWGQVGNTIYFGEGSWLTVV.

The chain is built from TRBV12-3 or TRBV12-4 and TRBJ2-1; D remains unclear. V lost 2 bases, J lost 5 bases, and 7 bases lay in between. The CDR3 contains 13 residues. CDR3 in DNA: TGTGCCAGCAGTTTATTCACACACAATGAGCAGTTCTTC. Amino acids: CASSLFTHNEQFF.

V gene TRBV6-5 combines with J gene TRBJ1-4; maybe TRBD1 (5 bases). The V gene's germline CDR1 is MNHEY and CDR2 SVGAGI. The CDR3 runs 12 residues. The V and J ends lost 8 bases and 4 bases respectively, with 8 bases between them. The CDR3 sequence: CASGQINEKLFF. DNA of the CDR3: TGTGCCAGCGGACAAATTAATGAAAAACTGTTTTTT.

This chain connects TRBV10-3 to TRBJ2-3; no reliable D call. Trimming removed 4 bases from V and 4 bases from J, with 3 bases in between. CDR1 and CDR2 from the germline V gene are ENHRY and SYGVKD. This CDR3 is 11 amino acids long. CDR3 amino acids: CAISAADTQYF. The DNA of the CDR3 is TGTGCCATCAGTGCGGCAGATACGCAGTATTTT.

The chain recombines TRBV19 with TRBJ2-1; 16 bases are shared with TRBD2. With V trimmed by 3 bases and J by 7 bases, 3 bases remained unmatched. The germline V gene has CDR1 LNHDA and CDR2 SQIVND (reference sequence). The CDR3 runs to 16 residues. The CDR3 DNA sequence: TGTGCCAGTAGTATGAGGGGACTAGCGGGGGGGAATGAGCAGTTCTTC. Translated, it gives CASSMRGLAGGNEQFF.

This chain links TRBV27 with TRBJ1-3; D gene unclear. Deletions cut 5 bases from V and 0 bases from J, with 8 bases between. Germline CDR1 is MNHEY and CDR2 is SMNVEV (reference sequence). CDR3 length: 14 amino acids. The CDR3 bases are TGTGCCAGCAGTCCTTTTAACTCTGGAAACACCATATATTTT. Translated: CASSPFNSGNTIYF.

The chain employs TRBV29-1 and TRBJ1-2, with D maybe TRBD1 (5 bases). The CDR3 covers 15 residues. Trimming cost V 0 bases and J 8 bases, with 19 bases left between them. Germline CDR1 is SQVTM and CDR2 is ANQGSEA. For the CDR3, the DNA is TGCAGCGTTGAAGATCGAAGGACACCCCCGGAGGGCTACACCTTC. Translating it yields CSVEDRRTPPEGYTF.

The chain uses TRBV3-1 (or the pseudogene TRBV3-2) and TRBJ1-6; a weak D match, TRBD1 (5 bases). The V gene's germline CDR1 is LGHDT and CDR2 YNNKEL (reference sequence). V shed 0 bases and J shed 10 bases, with 10 bases lying between them. The CDR3 is made up of 14 amino acids. Here the CDR3 DNA reads TGTGCCAGCAGCCAAGATAAGGGGTACTCACCCCTCCACTTT. Translating gives CASSQDKGYSPLHF.

Turning to this clone: A read error may account for a junction end that differs from germline. The chain combines TRBV7-7 with TRBJ1-1; 8 positions match TRBD1. The CDR3 runs to 15 residues. Germline loops: CDR1 SSHAT, CDR2 FNYEAQ (reference sequence). This CDR3 is CASSFFQGANTEAFF. As DNA, the CDR3 is TGTGCTAGCAGCTTTTTCCAGGGGGCGAACACTGAAGCTTTCTTT.

The rearrangement uses TRBV7-6 and TRBJ2-1; D not certain. Trimming stripped 1 base from V and 2 bases from J, with 9 bases between. The CDR3 is made up of 15 amino acids. The germline CDR1 and CDR2 sequences are SGHVS and FNYEAQ. CDR3 protein: CASSLVAVPYNEQFF. The CDR3 DNA reads as TGTGCCAGCAGCTTAGTGGCGGTACCCTACAATGAGCAGTTCTTC.

The rearrangement uses TRBV7-2 and TRBJ2-5; 11 bases agree with TRBD2. Trimming took 5 bases from V and 4 from J; bases not matched to a gene: 12. The CDR3 extends over 17 amino acids. In germline, CDR1 is SGHTA, CDR2 FQGNSA. The CDR3 spells CASSGQLVAGGRETQYF. CDR3 DNA sequence: TGTGCCAGCAGCGGCCAGTTGGTAGCGGGGGGGCGAGAGACCCAGTACTTC.

This rearrangement joins TRBV12-5 to TRBJ1-4; TRBD1 agrees at 8 bases. CDR3 length: 18 amino acids. V was pared by 4 bases and J by 5 bases, with 15 bases of the junction left unmatched. Looked up from germline, CDR1 is LGHNT and CDR2 is FRNRAP. The CDR3 region is CASGSSGQGSWKNEKLFF. In nucleotides, the CDR3 is TGTGCTAGTGGTTCCTCCGGACAGGGCTCGTGGAAAAATGAAAAACTGTTTTTT.

The rearrangement uses TRBV28 and TRBJ1-1; D is possibly TRBD1 (6 bases). Germline assignment: CDR1 MDHEN and CDR2 SYDVKM. The CDR3 is 15 amino acids. Trimming took 6 bases from V and 4 from J, leaving 18 bases between them. CDR3 in DNA: TGTGCCAGCAGCCTCACAGGGTTTGGAGTCACTGAAGCTTTCTTT. It yields the protein CASSLTGFGVTEAFF.

CDR3 nucleotides: TGTGCCAGCAACTACGGACTCCCCTCGGGTGAGCAGTTCTTC. Protein sequence: CASNYGLPSGEQFF. The chain recombines TRBV9 with TRBJ2-1; weak D call: TRBD2 (5 bases). Germline CDR1 reads SGDLS; CDR2 reads YYNGEE. This CDR3 has 14 amino acids. The V and J ends lost 6 bases and 9 bases respectively, with 19 bases between them.

The chain recombines TRBV2 with TRBJ2-3, with D perhaps matching TRBD2 (6 bases). Trimming took off 1 base at V and 1 base at J, with 9 bases between the two ends. CDR1 and CDR2 from the germline V gene are SNHLY and FYNNEI. CDR3 length: 15 residues. The CDR3, as DNA: TGTGCCAGCAGTGAAGGGGGCGGGGGCACAGATACGCAGTATTTT. Protein: CASSEGGGGTDTQYF.

The rearrangement uses TRBV5-1 and TRBJ1-4, with 7 bases that match TRBD1. CDR1 is SGHRS and CDR2 is YFSETQ in the germline V gene. Trimming took 7 bases from V and 3 from J; bases not matched to a gene: 6. CDR3 length: 14 residues. The chain's CDR3 is CASGTGVANEKLFF. The CDR3 nucleotides are TGCGCCAGCGGAACAGGGGTTGCTAATGAAAAACTGTTTTTT.

This clone has a single count. The J gene is TRBJ2-7, the V gene TRBV2; 7 nucleotides match TRBD2. Germline loops: CDR1 SNHLY, CDR2 FYNNEI. V was clipped by 8 bases and J by 3 bases; unmatched bases: 13. The CDR3 is made up of 15 amino acids. CDR3 in amino acids: CASSLGGGTVYEQYF. CDR3 coding DNA: TGTGCCAGCTCGTTGGGGGGAGGGACCGTCTACGAGCAGTACTTC. Looking up the rest from reference TRBV2 and TRBJ2-7 gives the full variable domain: EPEVTQTPSHQVTQMGQEVILRCVPISNHLYFYWYRQILGQKVEFLVSFYNNEISEKSEIFDDQFSVERPDGSNFTLKIRSTKLEDSAMYFCASSLGGGTVYEQYFGPGTRLTVT.

This chain's CDR3 is CASTFDPGQGAPNYGYTF. The CDR3, as DNA: TGCGCCAGCACCTTCGACCCGGGACAGGGGGCTCCTAACTATGGCTACACCTTC. V usage is TRBV5-1 and J usage is TRBJ1-2; the match to TRBD1 covers 12 bases. The CDR3 has 18 residues. Germline V gene lookup returns CDR1 SGHRS and CDR2 YFSETQ. J gave up 0 bases and V 6 bases, and 12 bases lay outside the gene matches.

This clone was counted once. The chain has TRBV28 and TRBJ1-2; D unresolved. The CDR3 is 11 residues long. Trimming stripped 5 bases from V and 8 bases from J, with 9 bases between. In germline, CDR1 is MDHEN, CDR2 SYDVKM. CDR3: CASSTGPGYTF. The CDR3 DNA reads TGTGCCAGCAGTACGGGTCCAGGCTACACCTTC.